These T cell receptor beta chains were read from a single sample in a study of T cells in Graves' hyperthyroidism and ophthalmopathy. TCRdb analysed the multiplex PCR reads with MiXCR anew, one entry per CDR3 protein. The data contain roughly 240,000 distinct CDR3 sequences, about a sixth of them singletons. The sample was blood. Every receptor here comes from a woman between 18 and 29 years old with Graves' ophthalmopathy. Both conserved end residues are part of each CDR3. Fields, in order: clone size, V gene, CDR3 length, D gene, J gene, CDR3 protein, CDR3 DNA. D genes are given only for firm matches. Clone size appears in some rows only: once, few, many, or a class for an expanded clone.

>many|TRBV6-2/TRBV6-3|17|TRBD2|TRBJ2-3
CASSYAITGGSTDTQYF
TGTGCCAGCAGTTACGCCATTACGGGAGGGAGCACAGATACGCAGTATTTT
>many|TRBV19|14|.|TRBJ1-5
CASTLDFSNQPQHF
TGTGCCAGTACATTGGACTTTAGCAATCAGCCCCAGCATTTT
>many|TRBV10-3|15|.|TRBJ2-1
CAISEPSEGYNEQFF
TGTGCCATCAGCGAACCCTCTGAGGGTTACAATGAGCAGTTCTTC
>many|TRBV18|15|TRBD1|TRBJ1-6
CASSPQSGGDSPLHF
TGTGCCAGCTCACCACAATCAGGGGGGGATTCACCCCTCCACTTT
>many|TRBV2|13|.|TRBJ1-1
CASSAREGTEAFF
TGTGCCAGCAGTGCCAGGGAGGGCACTGAAGCTTTCTTT
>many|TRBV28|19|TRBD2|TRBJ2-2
CASSPSGLAGGTNTGELFF
TGTGCCAGCAGCCCCTCGGGACTAGCGGGGGGAACAAACACCGGGGAGCTGTTTTTT
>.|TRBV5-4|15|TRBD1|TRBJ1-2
CASSLEAGGGYGYTF
TGTGCCAGCAGCTTGGAGGCAGGGGGCGGCTATGGCTACACCTTC
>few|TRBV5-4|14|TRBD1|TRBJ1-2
CASQIQGADYGYTF
TGTGCCAGCCAGATTCAGGGGGCTGACTATGGCTACACCTTC
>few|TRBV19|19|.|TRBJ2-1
CASSIDFLGGERRCNEQFF
TGTGCCAGTAGTATAGATTTCCTGGGCGGAGAGAGAAGATGCAATGAGCAGTTCTTC
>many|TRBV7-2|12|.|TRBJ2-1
CASSLRRYEQFF
TGTGCCAGCAGTTTACGGCGGTATGAGCAGTTCTTC
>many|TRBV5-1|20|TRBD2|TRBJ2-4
CASSIGLAGGIDIAKNIQYF
TGCGCCAGCAGCATCGGACTAGCGGGAGGAATAGACATAGCCAAAAACATTCAGTACTTC
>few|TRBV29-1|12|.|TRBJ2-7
CSVKTDTYEQYF
TGCAGCGTTAAGACGGATACCTACGAGCAGTACTTC
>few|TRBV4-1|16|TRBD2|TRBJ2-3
CASSQLAGGLTYTQYF
TGCGCCAGCAGCCAGCTAGCGGGGGGCCTCACATATACGCAGTATTTT
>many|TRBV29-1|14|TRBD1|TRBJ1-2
CSVPGTGAIGGYTF
TGCAGCGTTCCCGGGACAGGCGCAATTGGGGGCTACACCTTC
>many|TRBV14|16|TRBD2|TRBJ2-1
CASSQGLSGAYNEQFF
TGTGCCAGCAGCCAAGGCTTAAGCGGGGCTTACAATGAGCAGTTCTTC
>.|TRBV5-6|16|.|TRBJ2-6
CASSLVVAPGANVLTF
TGTGCCAGCAGCTTGGTAGTGGCGCCTGGGGCCAACGTCCTGACTTTC
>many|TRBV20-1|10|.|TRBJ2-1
CSARASEQFF
TGCAGTGCTAGAGCGAGTGAGCAGTTCTTC
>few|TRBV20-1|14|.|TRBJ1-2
CSARDLAGNYGYTF
TGCAGTGCTAGAGATTTGGCCGGGAACTATGGCTACACCTTC
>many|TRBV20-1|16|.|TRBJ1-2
CSARDRWSGNVYGYTF
TGCAGTGCTAGAGATCGTTGGTCCGGGAATGTCTATGGCTACACCTTC
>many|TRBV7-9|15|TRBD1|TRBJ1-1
CASSLTGQGNTEAFF
TGTGCCAGCAGCTTAACAGGACAGGGGAACACTGAAGCTTTCTTT
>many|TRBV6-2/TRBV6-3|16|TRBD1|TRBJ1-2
CASRNRAGTGDYGYTF
TGTGCCAGCAGAAATCGGGCCGGGACAGGGGACTATGGCTACACCTTC
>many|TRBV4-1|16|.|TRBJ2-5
CASSQPGISPGETQYF
TGCGCCAGCAGCCAACCCGGTATCAGTCCCGGGGAGACCCAGTACTTC
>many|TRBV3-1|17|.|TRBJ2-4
CASSQASTRLGKNIQYF
TGTGCCAGCAGCCAAGCGTCTACGCGGTTAGGCAAAAACATTCAGTACTTC
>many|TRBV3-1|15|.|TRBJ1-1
CASRAGEAARTEAFF
TGTGCCAGCAGGGCGGGGGAAGCAGCGAGGACTGAAGCTTTCTTT
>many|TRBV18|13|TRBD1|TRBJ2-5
CASSPGQRETQYF
TGTGCCAGCTCACCGGGACAGAGGGAGACCCAGTACTTC
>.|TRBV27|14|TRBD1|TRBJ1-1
CASSLTGEDTEAFF
TGTGCCAGCAGTTTGACAGGGGAGGACACTGAAGCTTTCTTT
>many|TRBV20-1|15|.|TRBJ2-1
CSARDGADYSHEQFF
TGCAGTGCTAGAGATGGGGCGGACTATAGTCATGAGCAGTTCTTC
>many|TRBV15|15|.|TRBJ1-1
CATSTSWEGQAEAFF
TGTGCCACCAGCACATCTTGGGAGGGTCAGGCTGAAGCTTTCTTT
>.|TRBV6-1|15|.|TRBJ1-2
CASSEGTNPTYGYTF
TGTGCCAGCAGTGAAGGGACGAACCCGACGTATGGCTACACCTTC
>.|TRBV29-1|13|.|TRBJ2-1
CSVAYRGSNEQFF
TGCAGCGTTGCGTACCGGGGAAGCAATGAGCAGTTCTTC
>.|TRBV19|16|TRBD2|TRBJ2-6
CASSVAGRTGANVLTF
TGTGCCAGTAGTGTCGCCGGGAGGACTGGGGCCAACGTCCTGACTTTC
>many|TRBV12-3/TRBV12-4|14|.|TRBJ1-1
CASSSRGHYTEAFF
TGTGCCAGCAGTTCCCGTGGACATTACACTGAAGCTTTCTTT
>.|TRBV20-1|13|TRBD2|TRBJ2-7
CSALSGSSYEQYF
TGCAGTGCTTTGAGCGGGAGCTCCTACGAGCAGTACTTC
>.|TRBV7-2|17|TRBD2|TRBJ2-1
CASTSQTSGGFRDEQFF
TGTGCCAGCACTTCACAGACTAGCGGGGGGTTTAGGGATGAGCAGTTCTTC
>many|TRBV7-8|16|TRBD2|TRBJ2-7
CASSPGRTSGTYEQYF
TGTGCCAGCAGCCCAGGACGGACTAGCGGGACCTACGAGCAGTACTTC
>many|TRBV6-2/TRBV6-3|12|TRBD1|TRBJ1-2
CASSKQGRGYTF
TGTGCCAGCAGTAAACAGGGGCGCGGCTACACCTTC
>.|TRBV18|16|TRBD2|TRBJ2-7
CASSPPNTSGGDEQYF
TGTGCCAGCTCACCACCCAATACTAGCGGGGGGGACGAGCAGTACTTC